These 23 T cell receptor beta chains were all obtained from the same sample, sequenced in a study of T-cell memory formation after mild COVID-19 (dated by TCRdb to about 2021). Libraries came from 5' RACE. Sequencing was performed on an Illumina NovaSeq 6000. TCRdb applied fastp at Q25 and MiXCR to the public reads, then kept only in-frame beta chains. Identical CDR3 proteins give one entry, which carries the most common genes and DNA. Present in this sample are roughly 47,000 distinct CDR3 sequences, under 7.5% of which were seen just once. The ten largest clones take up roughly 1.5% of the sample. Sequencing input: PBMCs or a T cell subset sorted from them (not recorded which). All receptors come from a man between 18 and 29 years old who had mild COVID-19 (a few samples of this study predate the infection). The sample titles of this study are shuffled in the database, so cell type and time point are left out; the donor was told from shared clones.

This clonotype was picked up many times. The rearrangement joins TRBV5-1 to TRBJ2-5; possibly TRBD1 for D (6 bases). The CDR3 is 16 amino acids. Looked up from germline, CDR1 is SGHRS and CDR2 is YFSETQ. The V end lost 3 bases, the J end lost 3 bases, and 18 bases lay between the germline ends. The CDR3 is CASSWGHSDRKETQYF. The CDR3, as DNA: TGCGCCAGCAGCTGGGGACACTCCGACAGGAAAGAGACCCAGTACTTC.

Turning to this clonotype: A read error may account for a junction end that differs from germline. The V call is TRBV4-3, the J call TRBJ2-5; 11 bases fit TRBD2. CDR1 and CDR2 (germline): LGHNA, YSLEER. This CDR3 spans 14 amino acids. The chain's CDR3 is CASSQESSGGTKYF. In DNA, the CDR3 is TGCGCCAGCAGCCAAGAATCTAGCGGGGGGACCAAGTACTTC.

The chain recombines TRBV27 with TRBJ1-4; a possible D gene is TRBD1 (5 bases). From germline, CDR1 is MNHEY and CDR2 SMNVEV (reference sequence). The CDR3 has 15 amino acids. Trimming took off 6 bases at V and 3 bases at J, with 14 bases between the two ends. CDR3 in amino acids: CASRRLQGPNEKLFF. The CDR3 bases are TGTGCCAGCAGGCGACTCCAGGGTCCTAATGAAAAACTGTTTTTT.

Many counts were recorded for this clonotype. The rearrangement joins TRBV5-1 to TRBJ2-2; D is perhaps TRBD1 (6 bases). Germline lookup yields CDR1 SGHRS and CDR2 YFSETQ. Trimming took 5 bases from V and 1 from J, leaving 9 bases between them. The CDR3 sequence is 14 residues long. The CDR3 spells CASRPTGNTGELFF. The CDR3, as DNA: TGCGCCAGCAGGCCGACAGGGAACACCGGGGAGCTGTTTTTT.

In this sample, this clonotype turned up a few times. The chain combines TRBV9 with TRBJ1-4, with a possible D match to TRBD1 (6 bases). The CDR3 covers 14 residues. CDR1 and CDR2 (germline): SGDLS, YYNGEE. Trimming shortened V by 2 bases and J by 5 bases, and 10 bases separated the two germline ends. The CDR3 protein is CASSVQGGNEKLFF. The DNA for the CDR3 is TGTGCCAGCAGCGTCCAAGGGGGGAATGAAAAACTGTTTTTT.

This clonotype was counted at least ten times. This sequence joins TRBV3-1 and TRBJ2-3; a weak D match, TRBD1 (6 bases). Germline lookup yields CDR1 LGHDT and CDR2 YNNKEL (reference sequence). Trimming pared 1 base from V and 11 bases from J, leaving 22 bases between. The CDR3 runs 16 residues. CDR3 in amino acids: CASSQVSLRQAQGQYF. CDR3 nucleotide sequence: TGTGCCAGCAGCCAAGTTTCACTTCGACAGGCCCAGGGGCAGTATTTT.

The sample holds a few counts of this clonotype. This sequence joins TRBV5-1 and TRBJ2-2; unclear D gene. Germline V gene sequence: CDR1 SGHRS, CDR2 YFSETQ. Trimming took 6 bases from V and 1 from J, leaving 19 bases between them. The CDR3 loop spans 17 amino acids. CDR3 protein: CASTRSGPSLNTGELFF. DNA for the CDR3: TGCGCCAGCACCCGATCCGGGCCTTCATTGAACACCGGGGAGCTGTTTTTT.

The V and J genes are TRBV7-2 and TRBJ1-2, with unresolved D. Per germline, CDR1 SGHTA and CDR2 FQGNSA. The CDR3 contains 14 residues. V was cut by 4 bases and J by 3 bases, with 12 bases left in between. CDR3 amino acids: CASSSTGFDYGYTF. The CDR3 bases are TGTGCCAGCAGCTCCACGGGCTTTGACTATGGCTACACCTTC.

The CDR3 protein is CASRQGLAGSGTQYF. DNA for the CDR3: TGTGCCAGCAGGCAAGGACTAGCGGGGTCGGGGACCCAGTACTTC. The V and J genes are TRBV2 and TRBJ2-5; 12 bases line up with TRBD2. From germline, CDR1 is SNHLY and CDR2 FYNNEI. The CDR3 is 15 residues long. Trimming at V came to 6 bases and at J to 7 bases, leaving 9 bases not matched to a gene. Supplemented by reference TRBV2 and TRBJ2-5, the full variable domain reads EPEVTQTPSHQVTQMGQEVILRCVPISNHLYFYWYRQILGQKVEFLVSFYNNEISEKSEIFDDQFSVERPDGSNFTLKIRSTKLEDSAMYFCASRQGLAGSGTQYFGPGTRLLVL.

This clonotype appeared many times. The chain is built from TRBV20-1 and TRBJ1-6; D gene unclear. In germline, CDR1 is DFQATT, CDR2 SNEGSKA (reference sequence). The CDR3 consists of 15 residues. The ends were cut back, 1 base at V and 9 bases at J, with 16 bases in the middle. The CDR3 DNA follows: TGCAGTGCTAGAGGAGTAGGCGGGGTAGGTTCACCCCTCCACTTT. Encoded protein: CSARGVGGVGSPLHF.

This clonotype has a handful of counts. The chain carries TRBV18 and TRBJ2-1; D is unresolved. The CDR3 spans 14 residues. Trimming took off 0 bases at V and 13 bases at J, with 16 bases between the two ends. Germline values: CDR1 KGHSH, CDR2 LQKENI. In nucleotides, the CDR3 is TGTGCCAGCTCACCACCGTCGACACCCATATTCCAGTTCTTC. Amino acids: CASSPPSTPIFQFF.

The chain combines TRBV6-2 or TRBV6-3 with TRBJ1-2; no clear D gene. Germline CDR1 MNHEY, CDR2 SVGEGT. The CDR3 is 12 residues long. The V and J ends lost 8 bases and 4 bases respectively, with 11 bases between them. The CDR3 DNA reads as TGTGCCAGCTCGGTACTCGGCTATGGCTACACCTTC. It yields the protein CASSVLGYGYTF.

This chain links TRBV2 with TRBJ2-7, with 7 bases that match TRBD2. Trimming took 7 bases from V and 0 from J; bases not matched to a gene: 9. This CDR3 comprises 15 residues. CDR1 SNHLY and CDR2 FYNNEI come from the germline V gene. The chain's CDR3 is CASKNRGGYSYEQYV. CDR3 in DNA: TGTGCCAGCAAAAACCGCGGGGGATACTCCTACGAGCAGTACGTC.

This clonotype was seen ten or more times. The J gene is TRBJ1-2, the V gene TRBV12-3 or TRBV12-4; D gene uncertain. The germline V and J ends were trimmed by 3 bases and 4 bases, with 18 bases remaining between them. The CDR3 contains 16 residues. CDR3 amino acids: CASSLGVQSLSYGYTF. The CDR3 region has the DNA TGTGCCAGCAGTTTGGGAGTCCAGTCCCTGTCCTATGGCTACACCTTC.

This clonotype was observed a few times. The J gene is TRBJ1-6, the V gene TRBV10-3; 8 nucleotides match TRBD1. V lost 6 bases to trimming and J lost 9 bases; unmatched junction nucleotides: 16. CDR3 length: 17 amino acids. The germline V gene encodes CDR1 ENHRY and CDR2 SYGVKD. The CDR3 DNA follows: TGTGCCATCAGGGGTTCCCAAACAGGGGGAACAAGTTCACCCCTCCACTTT. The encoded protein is CAIRGSQTGGTSSPLHF.

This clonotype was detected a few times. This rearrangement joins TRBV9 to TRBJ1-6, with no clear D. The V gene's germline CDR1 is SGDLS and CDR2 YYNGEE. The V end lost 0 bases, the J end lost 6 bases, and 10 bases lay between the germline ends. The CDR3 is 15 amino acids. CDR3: CASSVGGTSNSPLHF. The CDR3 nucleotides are TGTGCCAGCAGCGTAGGAGGAACTAGTAATTCACCCCTCCACTTT.

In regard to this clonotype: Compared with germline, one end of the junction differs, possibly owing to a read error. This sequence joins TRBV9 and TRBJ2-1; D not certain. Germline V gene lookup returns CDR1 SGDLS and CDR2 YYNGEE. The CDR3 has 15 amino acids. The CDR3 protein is CDSSPRTVSYNEQFF. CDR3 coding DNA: TGTGACAGCAGCCCCCGGACGGTCTCCTACAATGAGCAGTTCTTC.

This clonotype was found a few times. CDR3 residues: CASTRHNEQFF. CDR3 in DNA: TGTGCCAGCACCCGACACAATGAGCAGTTCTTC. The gene calls are TRBV9 and TRBJ2-1; unclear D gene. Germline CDR1 SGDLS, CDR2 YYNGEE. The V end was cut by 6 bases, the J end by 5 bases, with 6 bases between. The CDR3 has 11 residues.

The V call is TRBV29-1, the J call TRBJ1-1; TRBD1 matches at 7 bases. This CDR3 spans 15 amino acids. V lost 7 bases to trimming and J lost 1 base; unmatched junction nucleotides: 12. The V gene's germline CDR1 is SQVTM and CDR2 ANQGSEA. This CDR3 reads CSATGTDDSNTEAFF. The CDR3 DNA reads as TGCAGCGCTACCGGGACAGACGATTCGAACACTGAAGCTTTCTTT.

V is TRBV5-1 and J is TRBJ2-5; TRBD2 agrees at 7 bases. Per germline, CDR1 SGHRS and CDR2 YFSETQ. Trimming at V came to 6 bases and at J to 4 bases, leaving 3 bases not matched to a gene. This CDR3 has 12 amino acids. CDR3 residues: CASKAGRETQYF. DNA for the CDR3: TGCGCCAGCAAAGCGGGGAGAGAGACCCAGTACTTC.

CDR3 loop: CASSPDPSGANVLTF. The DNA for the CDR3 is TGCGCCAGCAGCCCGGACCCCTCTGGGGCCAACGTCCTGACTTTC. This sequence joins TRBV5-1 and TRBJ2-6, with unresolved D. This CDR3 comprises 15 residues. The V gene lost 4 bases and the J gene lost 0 bases, with 8 bases spanning the gap. The germline CDR1 and CDR2 sequences are SGHRS and YFSETQ.

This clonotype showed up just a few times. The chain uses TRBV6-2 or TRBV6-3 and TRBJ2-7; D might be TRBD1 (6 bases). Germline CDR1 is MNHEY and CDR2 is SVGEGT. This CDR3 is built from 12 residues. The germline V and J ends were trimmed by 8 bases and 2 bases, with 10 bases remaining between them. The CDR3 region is CASQTGTYEQYV. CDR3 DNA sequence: TGTGCCAGCCAAACAGGGACCTACGAGCAGTACGTC.

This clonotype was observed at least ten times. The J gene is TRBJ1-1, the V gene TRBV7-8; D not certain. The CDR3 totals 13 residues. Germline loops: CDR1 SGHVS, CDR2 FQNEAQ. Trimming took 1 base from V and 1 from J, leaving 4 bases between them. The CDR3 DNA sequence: TGTGCCAGCAGCTTAGTGGAGAACACTGAAGCTTTCTTT. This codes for CASSLVENTEAFF. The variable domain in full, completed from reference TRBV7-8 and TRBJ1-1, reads GAGVSQSPRYKVAKRGQDVALRCDPISGHVSLFWYQQALGQGPEFLTYFQNEAQLDKSGLPSDRFFAERPEGSVSTLKIQRTQQEDSAVYLCASSLVENTEAFFGQGTRLTVV.